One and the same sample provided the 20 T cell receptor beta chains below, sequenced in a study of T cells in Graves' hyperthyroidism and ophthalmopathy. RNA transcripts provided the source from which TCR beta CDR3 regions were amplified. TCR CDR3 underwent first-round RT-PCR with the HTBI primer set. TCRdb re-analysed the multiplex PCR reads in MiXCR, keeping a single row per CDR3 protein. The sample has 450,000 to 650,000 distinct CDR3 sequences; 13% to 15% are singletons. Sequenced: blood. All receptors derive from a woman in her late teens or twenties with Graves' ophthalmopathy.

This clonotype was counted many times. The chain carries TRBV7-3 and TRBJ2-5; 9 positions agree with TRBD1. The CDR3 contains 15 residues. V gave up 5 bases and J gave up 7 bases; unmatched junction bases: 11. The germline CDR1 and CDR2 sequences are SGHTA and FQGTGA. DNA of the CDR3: TGTGCCAGCAGCCCGACAGGGGGTTATATTGGGACCCAGTACTTC. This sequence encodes CASSPTGGYIGTQYF. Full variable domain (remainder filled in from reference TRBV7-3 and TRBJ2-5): GAGVSQTPSNKVTEKGKYVELRCDPISGHTALYWYRQSLGQGPEFLIYFQGTGAADDSGLPNDRFFAVRPEGSVSTLKIQRTERGDSAVYLCASSPTGGYIGTQYFGPGTRLLVL.

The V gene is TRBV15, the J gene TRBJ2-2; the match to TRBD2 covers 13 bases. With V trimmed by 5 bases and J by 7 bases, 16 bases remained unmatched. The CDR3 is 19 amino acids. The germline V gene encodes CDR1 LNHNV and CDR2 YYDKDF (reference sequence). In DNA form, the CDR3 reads TGTGCCACCAGCCGACAAAGCGATGAGACTAGCGGGAGGAGCGGGGAGCTGTTTTTT. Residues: CATSRQSDETSGRSGELFF.

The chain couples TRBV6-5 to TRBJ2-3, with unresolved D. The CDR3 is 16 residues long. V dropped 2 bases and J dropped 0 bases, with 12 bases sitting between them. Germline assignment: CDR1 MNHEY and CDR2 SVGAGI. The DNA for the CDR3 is TGTGCCAGCAGTTACCTGGGCGCATCAAGCACAGATACGCAGTATTTT. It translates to CASSYLGASSTDTQYF.

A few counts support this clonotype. CDR3 bases: TGTGCCAGTAGTATAGCCGGGGGTTCCTATGGCTACACCTTC. Protein: CASSIAGGSYGYTF. This sequence joins TRBV19 and TRBJ1-2, with D perhaps matching TRBD1 (5 bases). The germline CDR1 and CDR2 sequences are LNHDA and SQIVND (reference sequence). The CDR3 length is 14 residues. V lost 1 base and J lost 4, with 10 bases in between.

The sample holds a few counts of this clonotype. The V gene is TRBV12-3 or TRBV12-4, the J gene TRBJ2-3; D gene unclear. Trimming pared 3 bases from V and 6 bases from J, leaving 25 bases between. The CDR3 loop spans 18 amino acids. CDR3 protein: CASSFLSAAFPLFDTQYF. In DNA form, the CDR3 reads TGTGCCAGCAGTTTCCTATCAGCCGCTTTCCCTCTCTTCGATACGCAGTATTTT.

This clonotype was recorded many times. DNA of the CDR3: TGTGCCAGCAGCTTAGTTGGCAGGAATTTCTCCTACGAGCAGTACTTC. It codes for CASSLVGRNFSYEQYF. The rearrangement uses TRBV7-2 and TRBJ2-7; no definite D call. The CDR3 contains 16 residues. V lost 1 base to trimming and J lost 0 bases, with 13 bases between them. CDR1 is SGHTA, CDR2 FQGNSA, per germline.

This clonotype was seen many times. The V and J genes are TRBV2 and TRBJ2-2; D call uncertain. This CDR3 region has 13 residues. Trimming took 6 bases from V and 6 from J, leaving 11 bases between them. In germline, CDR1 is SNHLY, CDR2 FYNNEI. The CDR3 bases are TGTGCCAGCAGCATGCAGGCCGCCGGGGAGCTGTTTTTT. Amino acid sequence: CASSMQAAGELFF.

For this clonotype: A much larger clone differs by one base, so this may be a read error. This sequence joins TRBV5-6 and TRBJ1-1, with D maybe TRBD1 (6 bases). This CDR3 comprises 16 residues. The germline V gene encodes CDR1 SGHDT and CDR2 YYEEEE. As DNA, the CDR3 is TGTGCCAGCAGCTTCGGGGCTATCCACGGGGACACTGAAGCTTCCTTT. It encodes CASSFGAIHGDTEASF.

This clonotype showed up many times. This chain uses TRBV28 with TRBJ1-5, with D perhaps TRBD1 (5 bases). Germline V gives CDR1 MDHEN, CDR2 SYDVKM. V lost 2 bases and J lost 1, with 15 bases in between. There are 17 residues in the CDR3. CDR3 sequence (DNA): TGTGCCAGCAGTTTACTCAGACAGCCTGGGAGCAATCAGCCCCAGCATTTT. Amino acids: CASSLLRQPGSNQPQHF.

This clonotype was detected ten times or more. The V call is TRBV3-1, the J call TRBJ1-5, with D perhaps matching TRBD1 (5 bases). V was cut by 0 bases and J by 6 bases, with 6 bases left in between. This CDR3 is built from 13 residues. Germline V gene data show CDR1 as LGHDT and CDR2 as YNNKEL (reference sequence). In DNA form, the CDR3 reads TGTGCCAGCAGCCAAGACAGGGTTCAGCCCCAGCATTTT. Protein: CASSQDRVQPQHF.

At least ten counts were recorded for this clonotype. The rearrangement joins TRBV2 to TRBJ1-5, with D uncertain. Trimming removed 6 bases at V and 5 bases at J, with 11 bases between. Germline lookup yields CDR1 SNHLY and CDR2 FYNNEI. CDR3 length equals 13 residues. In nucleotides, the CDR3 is TGTGCCAGCAGGTTGGGTCCTGATCAGCCCCAGCATTTT. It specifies CASRLGPDQPQHF. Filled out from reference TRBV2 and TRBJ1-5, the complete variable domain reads EPEVTQTPSHQVTQMGQEVILRCVPISNHLYFYWYRQILGQKVEFLVSFYNNEISEKSEIFDDQFSVERPDGSNFTLKIRSTKLEDSAMYFCASRLGPDQPQHFGDGTRLSIL.

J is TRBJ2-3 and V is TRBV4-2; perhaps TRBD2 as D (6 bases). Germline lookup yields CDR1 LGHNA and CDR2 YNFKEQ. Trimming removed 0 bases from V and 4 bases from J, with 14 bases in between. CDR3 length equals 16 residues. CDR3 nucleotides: TGTGCCAGCAGCCAAGATCCCGGGAGAGGGGCAGATACGCAGTATTTT. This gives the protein CASSQDPGRGADTQYF.

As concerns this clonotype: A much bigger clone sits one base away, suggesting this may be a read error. Here the CDR3 reads CASSFLRQGVDERYF. CDR3 in DNA: TGTGCCAGCAGCTTTCTCCGACAGGGGGTTGACGAGCGGTACTTC. The chain recombines TRBV7-9 with TRBJ2-7; 9 bases are shared with TRBD1. The germline CDR1 and CDR2 sequences are SEHNR and FQNEAQ (reference sequence). The CDR3 is made up of 15 amino acids.

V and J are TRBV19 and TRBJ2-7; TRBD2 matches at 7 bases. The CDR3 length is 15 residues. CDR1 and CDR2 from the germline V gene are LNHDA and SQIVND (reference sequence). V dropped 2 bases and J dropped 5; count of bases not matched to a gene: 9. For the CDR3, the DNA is TGTGCCAGTAGTATAACGTTCGCGGGAGCCCACGAGCAGTACTTC. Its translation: CASSITFAGAHEQYF.

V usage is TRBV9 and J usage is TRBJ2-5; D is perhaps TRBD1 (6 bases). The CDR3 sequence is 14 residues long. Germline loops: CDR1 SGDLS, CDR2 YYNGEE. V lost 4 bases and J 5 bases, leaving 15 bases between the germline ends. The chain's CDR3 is CASSYTRGSETQYF. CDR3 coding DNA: TGTGCCAGCAGCTACACGAGGGGGAGCGAGACCCAGTACTTC.

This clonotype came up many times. CDR3 coding DNA: TGTGCCAGCAGTTCCGGGGCAGCGAGCACAGATACGCAGTATTTT. Protein product: CASSSGAASTDTQYF. The rearrangement links TRBV28 to TRBJ2-3; D may be TRBD1 or TRBD2 (5 bases each). Trimming shortened V by 4 bases and J by 0 bases, and 11 bases separated the two germline ends. Germline CDR1 and CDR2: MDHEN and SYDVKM. CDR3 length equals 15 residues.

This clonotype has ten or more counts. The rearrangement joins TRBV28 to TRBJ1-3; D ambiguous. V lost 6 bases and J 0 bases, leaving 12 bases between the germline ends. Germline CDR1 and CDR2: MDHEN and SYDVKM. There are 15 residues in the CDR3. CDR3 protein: CASRSRAFSGNTIYF. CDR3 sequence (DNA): TGTGCCAGCAGGTCTAGGGCCTTCTCTGGAAACACCATATATTTT.

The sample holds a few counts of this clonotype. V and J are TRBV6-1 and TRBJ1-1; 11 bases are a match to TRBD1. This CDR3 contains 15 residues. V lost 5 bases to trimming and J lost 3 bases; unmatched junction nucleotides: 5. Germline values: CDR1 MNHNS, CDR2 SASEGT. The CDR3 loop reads CASSSWDRGDTEAFF. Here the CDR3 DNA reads TGTGCCAGCAGTTCTTGGGACAGGGGGGACACTGAAGCTTTCTTT.

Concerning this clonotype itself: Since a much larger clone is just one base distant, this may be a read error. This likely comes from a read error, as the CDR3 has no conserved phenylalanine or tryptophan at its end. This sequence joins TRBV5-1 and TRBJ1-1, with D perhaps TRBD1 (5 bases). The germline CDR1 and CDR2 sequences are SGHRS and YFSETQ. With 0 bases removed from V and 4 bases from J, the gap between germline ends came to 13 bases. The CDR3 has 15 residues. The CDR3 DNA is TGCGCCAGCAGCTTGGGTGAGGTGAGGGGCACTGAAGCTTTCCTT. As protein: CASSLGEVRGTEAFL.

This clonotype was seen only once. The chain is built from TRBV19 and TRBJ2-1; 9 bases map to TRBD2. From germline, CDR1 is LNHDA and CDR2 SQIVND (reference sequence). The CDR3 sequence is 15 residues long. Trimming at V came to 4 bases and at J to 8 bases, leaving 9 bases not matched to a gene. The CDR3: CASSTRTSALHEQFF. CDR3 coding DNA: TGTGCCAGTAGTACACGGACTAGCGCCCTGCATGAGCAGTTCTTC.